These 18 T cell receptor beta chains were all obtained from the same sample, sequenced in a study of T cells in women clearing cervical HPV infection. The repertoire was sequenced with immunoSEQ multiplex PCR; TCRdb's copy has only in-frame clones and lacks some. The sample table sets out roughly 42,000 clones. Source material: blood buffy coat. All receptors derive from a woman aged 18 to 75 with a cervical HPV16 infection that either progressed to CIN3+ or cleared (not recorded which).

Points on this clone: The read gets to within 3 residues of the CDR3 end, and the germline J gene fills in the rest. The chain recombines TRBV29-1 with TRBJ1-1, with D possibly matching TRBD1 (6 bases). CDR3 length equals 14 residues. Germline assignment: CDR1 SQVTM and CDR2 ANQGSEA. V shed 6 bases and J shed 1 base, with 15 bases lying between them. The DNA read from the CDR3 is TGCAGCGTGGCCTCCGGGACAACGAACACTGAA. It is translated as CSVASGTTNTE. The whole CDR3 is CSVASGTTNTEAFF.

CDR3 DNA (partial): TGTGCCAGCTCACAGCAGGAGGTTAATGAAAAA. Its protein is CASSQQEVNEK. The full CDR3 protein is CASSQQEVNEKLFF. This chain connects TRBV18 to TRBJ1-4; no firm D call. Coverage ceases 3 residues before the CDR3 finishes, and the germline J gene fills in the end. Germline V gives CDR1 KGHSH, CDR2 LQKENI. The CDR3 length is 14 residues. Trimming cost V 4 bases and J 4 bases, with 10 bases left between them.

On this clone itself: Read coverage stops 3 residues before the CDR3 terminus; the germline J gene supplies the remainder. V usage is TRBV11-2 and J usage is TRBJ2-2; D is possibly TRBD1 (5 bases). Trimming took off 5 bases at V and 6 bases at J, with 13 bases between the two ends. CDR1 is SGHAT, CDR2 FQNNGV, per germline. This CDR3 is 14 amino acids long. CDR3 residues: CASSLKSRAGELFF. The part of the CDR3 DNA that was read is TGTGCCAGCAGCCTCAAGTCCAGGGCCGGGGAG.

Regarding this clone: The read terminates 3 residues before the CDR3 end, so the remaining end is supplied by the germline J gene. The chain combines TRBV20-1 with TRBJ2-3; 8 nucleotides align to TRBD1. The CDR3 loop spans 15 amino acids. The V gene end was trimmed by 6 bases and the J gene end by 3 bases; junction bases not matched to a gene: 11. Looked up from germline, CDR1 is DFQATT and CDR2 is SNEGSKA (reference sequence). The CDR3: CSALIGQGKTDTQYF. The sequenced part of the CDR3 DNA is TGCAGTGCCCTTATAGGACAGGGCAAAACAGATACG.

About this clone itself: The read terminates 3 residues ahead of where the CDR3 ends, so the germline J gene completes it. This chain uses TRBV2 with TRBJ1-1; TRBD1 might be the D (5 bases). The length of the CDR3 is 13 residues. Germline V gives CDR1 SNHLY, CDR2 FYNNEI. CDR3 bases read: TGTGCCAGCAGTTCAATTTTAGACAGCACA. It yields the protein CASSSILDST. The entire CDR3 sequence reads CASSSILDSTAFF.

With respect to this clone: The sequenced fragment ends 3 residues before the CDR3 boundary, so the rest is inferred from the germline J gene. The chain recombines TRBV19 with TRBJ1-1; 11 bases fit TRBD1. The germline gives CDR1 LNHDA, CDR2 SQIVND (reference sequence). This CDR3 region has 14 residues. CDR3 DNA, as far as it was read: TGTGCCAGTATCCCCAGGACAGGGGGCGGAGAA. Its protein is CASIPRTGGGE. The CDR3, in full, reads CASIPRTGGGEAFF.

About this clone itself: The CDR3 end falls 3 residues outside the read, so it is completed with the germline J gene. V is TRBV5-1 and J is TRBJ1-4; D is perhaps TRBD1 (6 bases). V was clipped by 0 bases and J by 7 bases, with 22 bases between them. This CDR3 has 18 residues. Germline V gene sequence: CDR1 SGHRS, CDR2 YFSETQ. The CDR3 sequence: CASSLGPTNRATGEKLFF. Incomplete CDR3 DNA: TGCGCCAGCAGCTTGGGCCCGACAAACAGGGCGACGGGTGAAAAA.

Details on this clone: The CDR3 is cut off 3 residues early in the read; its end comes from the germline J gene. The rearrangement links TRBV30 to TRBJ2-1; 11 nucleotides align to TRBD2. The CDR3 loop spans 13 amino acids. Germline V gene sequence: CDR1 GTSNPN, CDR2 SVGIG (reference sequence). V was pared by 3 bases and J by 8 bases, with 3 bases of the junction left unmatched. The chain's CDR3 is CAWRLAGGYEQFF. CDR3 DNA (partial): TGTGCCTGGAGGCTAGCGGGGGGCTATGAG.

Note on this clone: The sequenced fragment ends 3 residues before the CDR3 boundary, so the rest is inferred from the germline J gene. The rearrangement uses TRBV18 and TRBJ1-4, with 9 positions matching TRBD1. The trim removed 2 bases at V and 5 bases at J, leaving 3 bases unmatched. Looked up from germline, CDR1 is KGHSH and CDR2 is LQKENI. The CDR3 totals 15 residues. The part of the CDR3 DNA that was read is TGTGCCAGCTCACCAGTCGGGACAGGGAATGAAAAA. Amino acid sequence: CASSPVGTGNEK. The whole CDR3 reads CASSPVGTGNEKLFF.

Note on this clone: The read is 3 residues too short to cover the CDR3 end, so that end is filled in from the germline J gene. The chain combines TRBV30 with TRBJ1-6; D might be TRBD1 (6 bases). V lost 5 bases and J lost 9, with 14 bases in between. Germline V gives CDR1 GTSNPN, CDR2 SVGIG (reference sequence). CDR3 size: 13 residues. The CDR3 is CAWGTGNGSPLHF. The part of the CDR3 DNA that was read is TGTGCCTGGGGCACAGGGAACGGTTCACCC.

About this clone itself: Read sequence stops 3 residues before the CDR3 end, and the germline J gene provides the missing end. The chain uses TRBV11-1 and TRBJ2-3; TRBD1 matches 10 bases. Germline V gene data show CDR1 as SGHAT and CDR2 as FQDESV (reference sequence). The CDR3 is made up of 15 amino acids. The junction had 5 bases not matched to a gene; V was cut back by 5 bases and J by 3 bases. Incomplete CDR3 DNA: TGTGCCAGCAGCCCACCGGGACAGGGGACAGATACG. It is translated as CASSPPGQGTDT. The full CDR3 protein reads CASSPPGQGTDTQYF.

The CDR3 loop is CSASDSGGVKNIQYF. Incomplete CDR3 DNA: TGCAGTGCTAGTGATAGCGGGGGGGTAAAAAACATT. V gene TRBV20-1 combines with J gene TRBJ2-4, with 11 bases that match TRBD2. From the germline J gene comes the end of the CDR3, since the read stops 3 residues before it. The length of the CDR3 is 15 residues. The junction had 5 bases not matched to a gene; V was cut back by 3 bases and J by 4 bases. Germline CDR1 reads DFQATT; CDR2 reads SNEGSKA (reference sequence).

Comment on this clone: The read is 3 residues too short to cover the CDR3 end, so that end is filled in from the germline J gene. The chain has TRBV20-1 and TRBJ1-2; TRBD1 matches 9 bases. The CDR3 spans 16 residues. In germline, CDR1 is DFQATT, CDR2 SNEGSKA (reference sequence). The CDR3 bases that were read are TGCAGTGCCACCCCTACCGGGACAGGGCCGAAGGGAGGC. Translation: CSATPTGTGPKGG. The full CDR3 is CSATPTGTGPKGGYTF.

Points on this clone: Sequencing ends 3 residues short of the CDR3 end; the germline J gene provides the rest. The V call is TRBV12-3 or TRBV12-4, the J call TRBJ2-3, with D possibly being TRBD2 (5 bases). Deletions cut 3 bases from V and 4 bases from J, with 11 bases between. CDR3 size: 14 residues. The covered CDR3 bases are TGTGCCAGCAGTTTGCGAGGCGGGTCAGATACG. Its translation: CASSLRGGSDT. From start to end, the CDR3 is CASSLRGGSDTQYF.

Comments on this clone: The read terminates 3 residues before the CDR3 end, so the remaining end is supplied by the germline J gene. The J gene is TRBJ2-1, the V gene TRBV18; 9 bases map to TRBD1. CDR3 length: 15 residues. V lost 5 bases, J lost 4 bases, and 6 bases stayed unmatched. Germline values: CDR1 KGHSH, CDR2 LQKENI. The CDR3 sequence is CASSSSGTGYNEQFF. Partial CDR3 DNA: TGTGCCAGCTCATCGAGCGGGACAGGGTACAATGAG.

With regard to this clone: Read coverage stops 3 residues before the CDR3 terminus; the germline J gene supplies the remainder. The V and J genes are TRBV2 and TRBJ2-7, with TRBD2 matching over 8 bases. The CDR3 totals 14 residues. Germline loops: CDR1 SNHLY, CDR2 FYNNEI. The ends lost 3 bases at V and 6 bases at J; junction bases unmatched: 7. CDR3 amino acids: CASSDRGGFGEQYF. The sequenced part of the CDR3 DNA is TGTGCCAGCAGTGACCGGGGGGGCTTCGGCGAG.

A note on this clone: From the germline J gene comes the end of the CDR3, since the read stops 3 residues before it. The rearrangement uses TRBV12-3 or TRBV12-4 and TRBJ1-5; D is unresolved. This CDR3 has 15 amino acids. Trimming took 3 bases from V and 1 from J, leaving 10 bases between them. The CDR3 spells CASSFSPRSNQPQHF. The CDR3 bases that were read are TGTGCCAGCAGTTTTAGTCCCAGGAGCAATCAGCCC.

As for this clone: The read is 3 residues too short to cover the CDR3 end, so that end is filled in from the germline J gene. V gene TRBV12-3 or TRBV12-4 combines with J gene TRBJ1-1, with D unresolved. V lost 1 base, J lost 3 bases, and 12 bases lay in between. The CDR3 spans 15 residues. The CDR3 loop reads CASSLERDFDTEAFF. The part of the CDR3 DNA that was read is TGTGCCAGCAGTTTAGAGCGGGATTTCGACACTGAA.